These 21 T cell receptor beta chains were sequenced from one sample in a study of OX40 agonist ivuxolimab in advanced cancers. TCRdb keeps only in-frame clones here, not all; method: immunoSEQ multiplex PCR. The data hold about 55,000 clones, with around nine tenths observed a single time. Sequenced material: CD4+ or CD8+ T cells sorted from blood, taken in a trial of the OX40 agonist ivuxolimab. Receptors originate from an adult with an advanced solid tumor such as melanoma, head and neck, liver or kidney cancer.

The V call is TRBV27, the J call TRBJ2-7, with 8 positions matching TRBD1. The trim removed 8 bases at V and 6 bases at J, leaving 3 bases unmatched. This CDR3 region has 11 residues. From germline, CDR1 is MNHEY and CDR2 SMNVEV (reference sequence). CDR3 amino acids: CASQGAGEQYF. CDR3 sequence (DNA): TGTGCCAGCCAGGGGGCGGGCGAGCAGTACTTC.

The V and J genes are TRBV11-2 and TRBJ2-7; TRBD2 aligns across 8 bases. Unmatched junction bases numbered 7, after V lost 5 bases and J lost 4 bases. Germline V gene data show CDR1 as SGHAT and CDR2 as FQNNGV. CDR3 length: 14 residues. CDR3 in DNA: TGTGCCAGCAGCCGACGGGGGGGTTGGTACGAGCAGTACTTC. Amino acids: CASSRRGGWYEQYF.

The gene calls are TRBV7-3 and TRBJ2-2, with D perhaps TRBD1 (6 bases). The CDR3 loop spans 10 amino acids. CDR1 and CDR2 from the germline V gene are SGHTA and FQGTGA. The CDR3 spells CRGFSGELFF. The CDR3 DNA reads TGTAGGGGGTTTTCAGGGGAGCTGTTTTTT.

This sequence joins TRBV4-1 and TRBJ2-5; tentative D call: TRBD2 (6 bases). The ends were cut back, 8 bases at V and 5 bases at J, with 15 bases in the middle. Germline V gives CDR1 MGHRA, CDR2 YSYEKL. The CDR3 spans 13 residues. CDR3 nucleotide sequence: TGCGCCAGCCCATCGGAGGGGACGGAGACCCAGTACTTC. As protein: CASPSEGTETQYF.

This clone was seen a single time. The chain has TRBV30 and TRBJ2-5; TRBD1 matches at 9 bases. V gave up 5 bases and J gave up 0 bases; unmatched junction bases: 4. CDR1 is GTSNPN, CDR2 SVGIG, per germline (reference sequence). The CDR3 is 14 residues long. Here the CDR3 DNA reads TGTGCCTGGGGACAGGGGCTCCACCAAGAGACCCAGTACTTC. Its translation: CAWGQGLHQETQYF. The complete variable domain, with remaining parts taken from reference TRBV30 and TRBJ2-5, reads SQTIHQWPATLVQPVGSPLSLECTVEGTSNPNLYWYRQAAGRGLQLLFYSVGIGQISSEVPQNLSASRPQDRQFILSSKKLLLSDSGFYLCAWGQGLHQETQYFGPGTRLLVL.

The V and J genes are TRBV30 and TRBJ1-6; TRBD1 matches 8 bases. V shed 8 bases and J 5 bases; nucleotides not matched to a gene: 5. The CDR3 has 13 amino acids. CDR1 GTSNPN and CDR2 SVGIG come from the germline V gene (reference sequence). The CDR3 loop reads CARGTGNNSPLHF. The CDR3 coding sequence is TGTGCCCGAGGGACAGGAAATAATTCACCCCTCCACTTT.

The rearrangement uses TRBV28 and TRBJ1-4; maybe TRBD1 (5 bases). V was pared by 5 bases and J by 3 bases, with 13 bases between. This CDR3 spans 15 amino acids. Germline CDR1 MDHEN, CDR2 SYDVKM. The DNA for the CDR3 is TGTGCCAGCAGTAAGGGGACCGGACCTAATGAAAAACTGTTTTTT. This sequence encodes CASSKGTGPNEKLFF.

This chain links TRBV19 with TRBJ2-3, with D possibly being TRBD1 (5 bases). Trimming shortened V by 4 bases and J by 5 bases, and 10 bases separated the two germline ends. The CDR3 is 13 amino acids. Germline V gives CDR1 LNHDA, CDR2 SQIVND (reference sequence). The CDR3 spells CASSTSRVDTQYF. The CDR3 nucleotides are TGTGCCAGTAGTACATCCAGGGTAGATACGCAGTATTTT. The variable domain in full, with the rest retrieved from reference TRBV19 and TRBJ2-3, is DGGITQSPKYLFRKEGQNVTLSCEQNLNHDAMYWYRQDPGQGLRLIYYSQIVNDFQKGDIAEGYSVSREKKESFPLTVTSAQKNPTAFYLCASSTSRVDTQYFGPGTRLTVL.

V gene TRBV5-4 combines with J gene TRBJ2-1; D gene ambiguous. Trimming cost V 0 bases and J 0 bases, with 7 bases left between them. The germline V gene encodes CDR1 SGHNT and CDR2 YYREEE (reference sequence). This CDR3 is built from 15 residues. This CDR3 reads CASSLGPSSYNEQFF. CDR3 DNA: TGTGCCAGCAGCTTGGGGCCGAGCTCCTACAATGAGCAGTTCTTC.

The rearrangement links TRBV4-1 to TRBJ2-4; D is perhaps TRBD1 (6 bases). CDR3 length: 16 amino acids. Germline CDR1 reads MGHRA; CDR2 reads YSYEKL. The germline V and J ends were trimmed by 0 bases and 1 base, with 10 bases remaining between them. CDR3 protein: CASSQDVQGAKNIQYF. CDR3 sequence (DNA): TGCGCCAGCAGCCAAGATGTACAGGGCGCCAAAAACATTCAGTACTTC.

CDR3 sequence reads: CASSLGTGLQETQYF. The DNA for the CDR3 is TGTGCCAGCAGTTTAGGGACAGGACTTCAAGAGACCCAGTACTTC. The chain employs TRBV28 and TRBJ2-5; 8 bases line up with TRBD1. With 2 bases clipped from V and 2 bases from J, the junction kept 4 bases outside the gene matches. The CDR3 is 15 amino acids. CDR1 and CDR2 (germline): MDHEN, SYDVKM. Full variable domain (rest looked up from reference TRBV28 and TRBJ2-5): DVKVTQSSRYLVKRTGEKVFLECVQDMDHENMFWYRQDPGLGLRLIYFSYDVKMKEKGDIPEGYSVSREKKERFSLILESASTNQTSMYLCASSLGTGLQETQYFGPGTRLLVL.

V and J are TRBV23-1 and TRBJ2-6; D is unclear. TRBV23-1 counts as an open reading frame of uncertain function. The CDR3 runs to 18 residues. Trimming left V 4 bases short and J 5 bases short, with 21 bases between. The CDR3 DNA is TGCGCCAGCAGTCCTGAGCGTACGCAACAAAGTCGGGCCAACGTCCTGACTTTC. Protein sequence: CASSPERTQQSRANVLTF.

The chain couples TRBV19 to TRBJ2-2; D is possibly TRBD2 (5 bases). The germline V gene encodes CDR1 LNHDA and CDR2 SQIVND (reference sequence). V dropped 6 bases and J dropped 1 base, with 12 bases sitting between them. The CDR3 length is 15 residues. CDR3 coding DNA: TGTGCCAGTAGAATCGGTGGGAGGAACACCGGGGAGCTGTTTTTT. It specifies CASRIGGRNTGELFF.

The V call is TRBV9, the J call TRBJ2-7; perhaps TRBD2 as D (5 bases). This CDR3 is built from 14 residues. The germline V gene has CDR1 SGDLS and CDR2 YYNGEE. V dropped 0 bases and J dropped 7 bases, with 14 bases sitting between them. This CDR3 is CASSVAARTGEQYF. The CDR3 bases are TGTGCCAGCAGCGTAGCTGCGAGGACGGGGGAGCAGTACTTC.

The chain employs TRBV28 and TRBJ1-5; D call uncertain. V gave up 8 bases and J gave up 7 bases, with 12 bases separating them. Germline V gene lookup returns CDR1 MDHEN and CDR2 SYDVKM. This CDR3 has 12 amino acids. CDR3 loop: CASRPLRQPQHF. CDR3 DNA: TGTGCCAGCCGTCCTCTACGACAGCCCCAGCATTTT.

CDR3 sequence (DNA): TGCAGCGCCCTTGAGGACTATGGCTACACCTTC. Its protein product is CSALEDYGYTF. V gene TRBV29-1 combines with J gene TRBJ1-2, with D hard to call. The CDR3 covers 11 residues. Germline V lookup: CDR1 SQVTM, CDR2 ANQGSEA. V was clipped by 7 bases and J by 3 bases, with 9 bases between them. The whole variable domain, filled in from reference TRBV29-1 and TRBJ1-2, reads SAVISQKPSRDICQRGTSLTIQCQVDSQVTMMFWYRQQPGQSLTLIATANQGSEATYESGFVIDKFPISRPNLTFSTLTVSNMSPEDSSIYLCSALEDYGYTFGSGTRLTVV.

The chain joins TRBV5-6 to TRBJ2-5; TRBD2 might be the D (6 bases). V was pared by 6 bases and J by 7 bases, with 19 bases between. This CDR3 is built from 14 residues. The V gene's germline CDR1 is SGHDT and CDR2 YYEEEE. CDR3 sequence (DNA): TGTGCCAGCACACCCACCTCGGGAGCGGGGACCCAGTACTTC. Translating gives CASTPTSGAGTQYF.

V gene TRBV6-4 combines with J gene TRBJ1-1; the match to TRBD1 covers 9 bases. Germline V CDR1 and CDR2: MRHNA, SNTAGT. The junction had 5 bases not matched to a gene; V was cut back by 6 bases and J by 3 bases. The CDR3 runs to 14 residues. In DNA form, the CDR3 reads TGTGCCAGCAGGAAGACAGGGGGGTACACTGAAGCTTTCTTT. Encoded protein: CASRKTGGYTEAFF.

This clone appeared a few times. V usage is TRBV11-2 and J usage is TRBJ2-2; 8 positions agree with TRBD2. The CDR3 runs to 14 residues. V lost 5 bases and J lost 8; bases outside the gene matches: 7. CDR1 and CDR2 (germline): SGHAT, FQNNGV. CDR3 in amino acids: CASSTGLAGGELFF. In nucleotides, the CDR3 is TGTGCCAGCAGCACAGGACTAGCTGGTGGGGAGCTGTTTTTT.

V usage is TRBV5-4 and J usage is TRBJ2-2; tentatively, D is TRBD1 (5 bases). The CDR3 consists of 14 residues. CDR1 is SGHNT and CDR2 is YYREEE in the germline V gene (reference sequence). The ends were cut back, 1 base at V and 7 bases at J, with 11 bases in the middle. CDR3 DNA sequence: TGTGCCAGCAGCTTGCCCAGGGATGTCGGGGAGCTGTTTTTT. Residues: CASSLPRDVGELFF.

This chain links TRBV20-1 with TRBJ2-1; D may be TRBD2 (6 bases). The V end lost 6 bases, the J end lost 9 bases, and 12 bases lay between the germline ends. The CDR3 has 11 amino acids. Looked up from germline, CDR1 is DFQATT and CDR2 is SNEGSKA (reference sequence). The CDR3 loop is CSATRVGEQFF. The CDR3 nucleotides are TGCAGTGCGACTAGGGTTGGTGAGCAGTTCTTC.